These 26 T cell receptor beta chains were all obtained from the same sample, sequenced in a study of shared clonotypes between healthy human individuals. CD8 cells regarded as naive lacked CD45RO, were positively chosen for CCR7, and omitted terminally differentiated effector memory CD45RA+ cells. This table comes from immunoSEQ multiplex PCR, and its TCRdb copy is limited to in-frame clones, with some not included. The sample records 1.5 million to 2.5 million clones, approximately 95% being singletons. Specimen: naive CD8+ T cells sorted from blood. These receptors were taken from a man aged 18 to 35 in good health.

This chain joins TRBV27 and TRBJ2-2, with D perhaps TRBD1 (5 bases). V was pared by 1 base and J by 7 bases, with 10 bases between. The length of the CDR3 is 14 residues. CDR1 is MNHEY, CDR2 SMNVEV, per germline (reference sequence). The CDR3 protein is CASSLWGADGELFF. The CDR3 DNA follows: TGTGCCAGCAGTTTATGGGGCGCGGACGGGGAGCTGTTTTTT.

The CDR3 DNA reads as TGTGCCAGCAGTTTAAGTACTGGGGTGGGCAGGGCCGGTTTCGGCACCGGGGAGCTGTTTTTT. This codes for CASSLSTGVGRAGFGTGELFF. The genes are TRBV28 and TRBJ2-2; TRBD1 might be the D (5 bases). The CDR3 has 21 amino acids. Trimming removed 2 bases from V and 4 bases from J, with 29 bases in between. The germline gives CDR1 MDHEN, CDR2 SYDVKM.

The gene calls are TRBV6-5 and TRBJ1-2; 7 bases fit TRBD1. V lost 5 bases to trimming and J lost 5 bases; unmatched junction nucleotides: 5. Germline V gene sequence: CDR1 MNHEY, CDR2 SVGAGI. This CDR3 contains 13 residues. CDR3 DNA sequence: TGTGCCAGCAGTGGGGACAGTTCTTATGGCTACACCTTC. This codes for CASSGDSSYGYTF.

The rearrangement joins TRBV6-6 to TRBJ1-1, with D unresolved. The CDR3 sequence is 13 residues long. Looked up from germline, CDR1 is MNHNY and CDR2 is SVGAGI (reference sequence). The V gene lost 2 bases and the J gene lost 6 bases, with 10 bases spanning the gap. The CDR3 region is CASSYGTRAEAFF. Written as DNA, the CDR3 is TGTGCCAGCAGTTACGGAACGCGGGCTGAAGCTTTCTTT.

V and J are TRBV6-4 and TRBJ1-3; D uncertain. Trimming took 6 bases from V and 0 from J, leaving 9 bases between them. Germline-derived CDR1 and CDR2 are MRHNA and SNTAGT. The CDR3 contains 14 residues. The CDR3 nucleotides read TGTGCCAGCAGGGCCCGGGTCTCTGGAAACACCATATATTTT. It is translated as CASRARVSGNTIYF.

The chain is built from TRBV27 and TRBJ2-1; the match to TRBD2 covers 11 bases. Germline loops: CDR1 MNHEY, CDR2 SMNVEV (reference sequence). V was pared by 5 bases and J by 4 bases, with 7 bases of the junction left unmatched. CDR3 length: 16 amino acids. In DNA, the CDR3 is TGTGCCAGCAGTCCCTTAGCGGGAGGGCGATACAATGAGCAGTTCTTC. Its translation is CASSPLAGGRYNEQFF.

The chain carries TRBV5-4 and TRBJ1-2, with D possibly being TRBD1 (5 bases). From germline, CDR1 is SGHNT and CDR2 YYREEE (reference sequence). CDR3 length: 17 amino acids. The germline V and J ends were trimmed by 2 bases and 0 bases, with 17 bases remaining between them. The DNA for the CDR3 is TGTGCCAGCAGCTTTGGGCGGGGGTCGGTGGCTAACTATGGCTACACCTTC. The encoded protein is CASSFGRGSVANYGYTF.

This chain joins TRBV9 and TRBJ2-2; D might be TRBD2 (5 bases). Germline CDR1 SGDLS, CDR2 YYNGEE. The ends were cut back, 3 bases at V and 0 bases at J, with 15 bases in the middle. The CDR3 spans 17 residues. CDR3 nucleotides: TGTGCCAGCAGCGCTCCCGGGCGAGGGTCGAACACCGGGGAGCTGTTTTTT. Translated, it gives CASSAPGRGSNTGELFF.

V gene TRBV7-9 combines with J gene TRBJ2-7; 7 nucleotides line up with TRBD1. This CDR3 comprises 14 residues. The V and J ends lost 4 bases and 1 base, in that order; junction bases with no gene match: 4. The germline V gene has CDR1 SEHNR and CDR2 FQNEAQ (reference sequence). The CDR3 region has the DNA TGTGCCAGCAGCTCGGGACAGCGATCCTACGAGCAGTACTTC. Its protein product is CASSSGQRSYEQYF.

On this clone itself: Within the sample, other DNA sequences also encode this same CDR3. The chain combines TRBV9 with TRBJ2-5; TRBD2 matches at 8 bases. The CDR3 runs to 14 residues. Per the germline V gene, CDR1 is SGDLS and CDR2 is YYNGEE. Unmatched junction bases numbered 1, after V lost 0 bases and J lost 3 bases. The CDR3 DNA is TGTGCCAGCAGCGTAGCCGGGGGGGAAGAGACCCAGTACTTC. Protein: CASSVAGGEETQYF.

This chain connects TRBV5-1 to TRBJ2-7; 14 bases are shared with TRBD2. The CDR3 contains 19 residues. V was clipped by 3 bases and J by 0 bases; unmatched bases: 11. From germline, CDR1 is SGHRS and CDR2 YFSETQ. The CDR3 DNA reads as TGCGCCAGCAGCTGGGGGGTGACTAGCGGGAGGGGACTCTCCTACGAGCAGTACTTC. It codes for CASSWGVTSGRGLSYEQYF.

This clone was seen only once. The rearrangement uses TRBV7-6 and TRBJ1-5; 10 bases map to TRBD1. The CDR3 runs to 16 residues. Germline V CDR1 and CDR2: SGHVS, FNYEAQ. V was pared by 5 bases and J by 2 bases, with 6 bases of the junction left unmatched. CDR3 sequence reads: CASSPGQGIGNQPQHF. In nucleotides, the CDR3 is TGTGCCAGCAGCCCGGGACAGGGGATAGGCAATCAGCCCCAGCATTTT.

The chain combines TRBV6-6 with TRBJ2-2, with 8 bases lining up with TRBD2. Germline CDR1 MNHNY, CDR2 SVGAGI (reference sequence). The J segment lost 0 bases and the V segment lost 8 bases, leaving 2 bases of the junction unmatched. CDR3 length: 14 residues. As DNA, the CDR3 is TGTGCCAGCGCGGGACTAGCGAACACCGGGGAGCTGTTTTTT. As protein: CASAGLANTGELFF.

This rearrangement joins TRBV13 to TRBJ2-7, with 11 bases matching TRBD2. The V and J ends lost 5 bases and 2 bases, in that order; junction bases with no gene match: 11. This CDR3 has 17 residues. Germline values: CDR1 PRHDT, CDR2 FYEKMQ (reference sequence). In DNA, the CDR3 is TGTGCCAGCAGCAACGAGGGCCTAGCGGGAGGCCCCTACGAGCAGTACTTC. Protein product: CASSNEGLAGGPYEQYF.

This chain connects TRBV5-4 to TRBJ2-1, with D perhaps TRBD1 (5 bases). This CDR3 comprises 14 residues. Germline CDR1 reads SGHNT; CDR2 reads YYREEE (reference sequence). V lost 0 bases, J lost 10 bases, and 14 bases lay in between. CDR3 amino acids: CASSLGAQGREQFF. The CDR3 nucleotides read TGTGCCAGCAGCTTGGGGGCCCAGGGCCGGGAGCAGTTCTTC.

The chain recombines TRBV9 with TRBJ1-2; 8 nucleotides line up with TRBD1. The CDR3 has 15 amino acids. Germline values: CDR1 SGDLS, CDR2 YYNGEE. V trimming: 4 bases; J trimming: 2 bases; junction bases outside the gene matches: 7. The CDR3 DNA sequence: TGTGCCAGCAGCCCCACAGGGGGGTCAAACTATGGCTACACCTTC. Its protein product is CASSPTGGSNYGYTF. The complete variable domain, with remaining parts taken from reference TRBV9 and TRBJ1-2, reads DSGVTQTPKHLITATGQRVTLRCSPRSGDLSVYWYQQSLDQGLQFLIQYYNGEERAKGNILERFSAQQFPDLHSELNLSSLELGDSALYFCASSPTGGSNYGYTFGSGTRLTVV.

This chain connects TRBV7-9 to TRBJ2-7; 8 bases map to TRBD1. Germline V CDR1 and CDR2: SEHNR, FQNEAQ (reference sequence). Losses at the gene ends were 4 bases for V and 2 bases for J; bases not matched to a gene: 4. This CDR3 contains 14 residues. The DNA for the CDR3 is TGTGCCAGCAGCTGGGCAGGGGGCACCTACGAGCAGTACTTC. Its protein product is CASSWAGGTYEQYF.

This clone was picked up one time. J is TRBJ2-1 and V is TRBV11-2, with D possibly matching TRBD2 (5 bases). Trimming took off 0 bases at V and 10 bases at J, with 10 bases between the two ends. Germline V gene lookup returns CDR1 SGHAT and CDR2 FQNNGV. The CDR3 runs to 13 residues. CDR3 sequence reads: CASSLDGLFEQFF. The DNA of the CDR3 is TGTGCCAGCAGCTTAGATGGACTTTTCGAGCAGTTCTTC.

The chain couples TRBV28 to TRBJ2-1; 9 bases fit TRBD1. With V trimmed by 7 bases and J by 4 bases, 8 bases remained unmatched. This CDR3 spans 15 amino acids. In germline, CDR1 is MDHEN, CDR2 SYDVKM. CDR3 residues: CASKPGQGLYNEQFF. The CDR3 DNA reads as TGTGCCAGCAAGCCGGGACAGGGCTTATACAATGAGCAGTTCTTC.

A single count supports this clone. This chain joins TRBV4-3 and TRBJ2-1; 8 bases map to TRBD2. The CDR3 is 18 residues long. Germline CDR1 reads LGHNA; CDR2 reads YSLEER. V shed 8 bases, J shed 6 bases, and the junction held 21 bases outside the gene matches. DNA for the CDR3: TGCGCCAGCCATTTTAACGGGAACAGCGGGAGTATTGGCAATGAGCAGTTCTTC. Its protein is CASHFNGNSGSIGNEQFF.

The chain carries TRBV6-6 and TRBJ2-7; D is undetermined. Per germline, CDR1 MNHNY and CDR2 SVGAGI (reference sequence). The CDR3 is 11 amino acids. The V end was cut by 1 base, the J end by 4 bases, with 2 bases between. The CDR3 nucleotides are TGTGCCAGCAGTTACTTTTACGAGCAGTACTTC. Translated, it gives CASSYFYEQYF.

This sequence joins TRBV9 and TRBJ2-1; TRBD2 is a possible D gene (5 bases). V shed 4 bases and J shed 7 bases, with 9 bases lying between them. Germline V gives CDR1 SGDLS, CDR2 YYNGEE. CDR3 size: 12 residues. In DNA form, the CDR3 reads TGTGCCAGCAGCCAACTAGGGAATGAGCAGTTCTTC. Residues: CASSQLGNEQFF.

CDR3 protein: CASSLSQEGTGPGETQYF. DNA for the CDR3: TGTGCCAGCAGCTTAAGCCAAGAAGGGACAGGGCCGGGAGAGACCCAGTACTTC. V gene TRBV7-9 combines with J gene TRBJ2-5; TRBD1 matches 9 bases. Per germline, CDR1 SEHNR and CDR2 FQNEAQ (reference sequence). The CDR3 has 18 amino acids. The J segment lost 4 bases and the V segment lost 2 bases, leaving 14 bases of the junction unmatched.

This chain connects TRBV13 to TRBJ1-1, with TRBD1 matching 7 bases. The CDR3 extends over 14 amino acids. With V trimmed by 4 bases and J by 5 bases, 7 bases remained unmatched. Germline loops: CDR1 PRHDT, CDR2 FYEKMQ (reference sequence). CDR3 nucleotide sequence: TGTGCCAGCAGCTCCCGGGACAGAGGGACTGAAGCTTTCTTT. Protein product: CASSSRDRGTEAFF.

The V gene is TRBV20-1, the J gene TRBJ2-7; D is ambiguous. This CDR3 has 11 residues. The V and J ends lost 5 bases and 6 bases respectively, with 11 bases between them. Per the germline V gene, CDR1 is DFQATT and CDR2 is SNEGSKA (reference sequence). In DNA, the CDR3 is TGCAGTGCTCCGCGACCGGTCGAGCAGTACTTC. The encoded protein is CSAPRPVEQYF.

CDR3 in amino acids: CASVGGTVLCSYNSPLHF. The CDR3 DNA reads TGCGCCAGCGTGGGAGGGACAGTACTATGCTCCTATAATTCACCCCTCCACTTT. The rearrangement links TRBV10-1 to TRBJ1-6, with TRBD1 matching 7 bases. CDR3 length: 18 residues. Per germline, CDR1 WNHNN and CDR2 SYGVQD (reference sequence). V lost 8 bases to trimming and J lost 0 bases; unmatched junction nucleotides: 13.